Presented here are 8 T cell receptor beta chains from one specimen sequenced in a study of identical twins. One entry per CDR3 protein results from TCRdb running MiXCR on the 5' RACE reads. The data hold 250,000 to 300,000 distinct CDR3 sequences, with roughly 8% observed a single time. These same records also appear under a second study, on yellow fever vaccine responses in identical twins.

Sequencing used CD8+ T cells sorted from blood. Every receptor here comes from a woman under 30 in good health.

This chain uses TRBV27 with TRBJ2-3; 10 positions agree with TRBD2. The germline gives CDR1 MNHEY, CDR2 SMNVEV (reference sequence). The CDR3 loop spans 16 amino acids. The trim removed 4 bases at V and 2 bases at J, leaving 6 bases unmatched. In nucleotides, the CDR3 is TGTGCCAGCAGTTCCGATAGCGGGAGGTACACAGATACGCAGTATTTT. It translates to CASSSDSGRYTDTQYF.

There are a few counts of this clonotype. This sequence joins TRBV20-1 and TRBJ2-7; no clear D. Germline CDR1 DFQATT, CDR2 SNEGSKA (reference sequence). There are 16 residues in the CDR3. V was cut by 0 bases and J by 3 bases, with 18 bases left in between. The CDR3 loop is CSARDTFVELRYEQYF. The CDR3 DNA is TGCAGTGCTAGAGATACCTTCGTAGAACTACGCTACGAGCAGTACTTC.

This clonotype was observed a few times. The J gene is TRBJ2-2, the V gene TRBV10-3; either TRBD1 or TRBD2 may supply D (6 bases each). Trimming removed 2 bases at V and 6 bases at J, with 10 bases between. The germline CDR1 and CDR2 sequences are ENHRY and SYGVKD. CDR3 length: 14 amino acids. CDR3: CAISEKGGSGELFF. The CDR3 region has the DNA TGTGCCATCAGTGAGAAGGGGGGCTCCGGGGAGCTGTTTTTT.

The chain recombines TRBV29-1 with TRBJ2-7, with TRBD2 as a possible D gene (6 bases). CDR1 is SQVTM, CDR2 ANQGSEA, per germline. The CDR3 has 13 residues. V was pared by 4 bases and J by 1 base, with 11 bases between. This chain's CDR3 is CSVGDSLSYEQYF. CDR3 DNA sequence: TGCAGCGTTGGGGACTCACTATCCTACGAGCAGTACTTC.

A note on this clonotype: This sequence may be a read error, since a much larger clone differs from it by one base. V is TRBV7-9 and J is TRBJ2-1, with D maybe TRBD2 (6 bases). The closer fit of TRBJ2-7 to the DNA end suggests the J call may be wrong. The CDR3 totals 14 residues. The V gene's germline CDR1 is SEHNR and CDR2 FQNEAQ (reference sequence). This chain's CDR3 is CASSQGGGYNEQYF. The DNA for the CDR3 is TGTGCCAGCAGCCAAGGTGGGGGGTACAATGAGCAGTACTTC.

Many counts were recorded for this clonotype. The chain joins TRBV6-5 to TRBJ2-7; TRBD2 matches 11 bases. CDR1 is MNHEY, CDR2 SVGAGI, per germline. The CDR3 is 15 amino acids. The V and J ends lost 2 bases and 4 bases, in that order; junction bases with no gene match: 4. CDR3 sequence: CASSYEGTSGYEQYF. In DNA form, the CDR3 reads TGTGCCAGCAGTTACGAGGGGACTAGCGGATACGAGCAGTACTTC.

V is TRBV30 and J is TRBJ2-5; possibly TRBD1 for D (6 bases). CDR1 is GTSNPN, CDR2 SVGIG, per germline (reference sequence). V shed 1 base and J shed 5 bases, with 14 bases lying between them. The CDR3 has 14 residues. CDR3 coding DNA: TGTGCCTGGAGTGGCGGTGGGGGCTGGGAGACCCAGTACTTC. Translating it yields CAWSGGGGWETQYF.

This clonotype appeared a few times. The chain has TRBV27 and TRBJ2-7; 9 nucleotides align to TRBD2. Germline loops: CDR1 MNHEY, CDR2 SMNVEV (reference sequence). The CDR3 has 14 amino acids. Trimming took 6 bases from V and 3 from J; bases not matched to a gene: 6. For the CDR3, the DNA is TGTGCCAGCAGCCTCCTAGCGGGGCTCTACGAGCAGTACTTC. It specifies CASSLLAGLYEQYF.